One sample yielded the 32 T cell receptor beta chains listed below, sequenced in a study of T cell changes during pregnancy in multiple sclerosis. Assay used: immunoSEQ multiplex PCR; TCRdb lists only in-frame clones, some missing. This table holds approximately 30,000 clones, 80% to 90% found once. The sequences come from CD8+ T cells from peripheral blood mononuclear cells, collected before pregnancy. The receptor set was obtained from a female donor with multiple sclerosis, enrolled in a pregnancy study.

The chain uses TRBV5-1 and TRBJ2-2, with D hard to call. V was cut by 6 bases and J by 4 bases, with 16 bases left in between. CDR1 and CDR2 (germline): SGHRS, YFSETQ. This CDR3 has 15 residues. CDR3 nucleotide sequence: TGCGCCAGCACCCCGCCCGGAAGGAGCACCGGGGAGCTGTTTTTT. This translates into CASTPPGRSTGELFF.

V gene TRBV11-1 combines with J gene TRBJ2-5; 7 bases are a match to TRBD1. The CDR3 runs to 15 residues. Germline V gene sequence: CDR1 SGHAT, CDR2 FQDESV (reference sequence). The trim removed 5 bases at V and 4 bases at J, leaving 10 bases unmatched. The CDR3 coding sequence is TGTGCCAGCAGCCAGACAGGGCCCTCTAGAGAGACCCAGTACTTC. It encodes CASSQTGPSRETQYF.

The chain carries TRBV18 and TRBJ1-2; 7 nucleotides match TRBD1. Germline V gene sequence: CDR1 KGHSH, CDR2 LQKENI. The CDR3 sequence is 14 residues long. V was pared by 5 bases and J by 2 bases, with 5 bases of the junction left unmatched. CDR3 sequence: CASSSLTGNYGYTF. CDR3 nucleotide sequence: TGTGCCAGCTCATCCCTGACAGGGAACTATGGCTACACCTTC.

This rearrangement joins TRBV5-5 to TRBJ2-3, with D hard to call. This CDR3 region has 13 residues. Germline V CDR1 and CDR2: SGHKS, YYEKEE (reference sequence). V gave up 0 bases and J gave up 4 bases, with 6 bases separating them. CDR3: CASSLVGADTQYF. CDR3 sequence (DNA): TGTGCCAGCAGCTTGGTAGGAGCAGATACGCAGTATTTT.

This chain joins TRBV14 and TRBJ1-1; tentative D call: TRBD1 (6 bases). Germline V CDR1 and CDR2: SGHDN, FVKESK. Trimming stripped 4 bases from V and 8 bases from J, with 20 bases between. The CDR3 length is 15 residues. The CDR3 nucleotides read TGTGCCAGCAGCCCCCAAGCGGGGGGCGTGGGGGAAGCTTTCTTT. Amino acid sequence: CASSPQAGGVGEAFF. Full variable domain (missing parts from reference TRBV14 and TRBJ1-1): EAGVTQFPSHSVIEKGQTVTLRCDPISGHDNLYWYRRVMGKEIKFLLHFVKESKQDESGMPNNRFLAERTGGTYSTLKVQPAELEDSGVYFCASSPQAGGVGEAFFGQGTRLTVV.

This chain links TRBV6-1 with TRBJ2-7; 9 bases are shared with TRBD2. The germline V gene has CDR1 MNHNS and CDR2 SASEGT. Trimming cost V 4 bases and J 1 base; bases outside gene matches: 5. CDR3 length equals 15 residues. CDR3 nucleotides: TGTGCCAGCAGTGTTAGTAGCGGGAGTTCCTACGAGCAGTACTTC. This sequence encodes CASSVSSGSSYEQYF.

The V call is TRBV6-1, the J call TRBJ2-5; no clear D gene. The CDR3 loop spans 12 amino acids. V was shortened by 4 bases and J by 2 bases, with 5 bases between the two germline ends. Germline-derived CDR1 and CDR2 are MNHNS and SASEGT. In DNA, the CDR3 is TGTGCCAGCAGTGGCGAACAAGAGACCCAGTACTTC. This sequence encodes CASSGEQETQYF.

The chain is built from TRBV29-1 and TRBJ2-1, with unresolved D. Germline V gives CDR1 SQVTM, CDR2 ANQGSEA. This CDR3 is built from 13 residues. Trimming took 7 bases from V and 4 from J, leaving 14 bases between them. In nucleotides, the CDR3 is TGCAGCGCGGAGCCCCTAAATTACAATGAGCAGTTCTTC. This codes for CSAEPLNYNEQFF.

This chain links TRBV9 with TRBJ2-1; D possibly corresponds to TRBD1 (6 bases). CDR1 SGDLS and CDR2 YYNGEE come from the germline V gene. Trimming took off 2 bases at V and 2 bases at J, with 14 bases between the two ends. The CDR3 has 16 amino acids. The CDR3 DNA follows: TGTGCCAGCAGCGTTACAGCGGACAGCACCTACAATGAGCAGTTCTTC. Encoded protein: CASSVTADSTYNEQFF.

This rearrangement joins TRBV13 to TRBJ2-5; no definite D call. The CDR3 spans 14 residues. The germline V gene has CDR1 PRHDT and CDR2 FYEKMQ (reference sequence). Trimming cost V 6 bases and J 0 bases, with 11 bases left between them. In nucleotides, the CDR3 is TGTGCCAGCAGTTTTCCGATAGACCAAGAGACCCAGTACTTC. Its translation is CASSFPIDQETQYF.

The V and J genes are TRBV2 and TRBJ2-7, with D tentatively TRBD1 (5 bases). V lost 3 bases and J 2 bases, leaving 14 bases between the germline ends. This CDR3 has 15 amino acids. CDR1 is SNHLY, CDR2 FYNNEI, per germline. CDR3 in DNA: TGTGCCAGCAGTGAGGGGCTACCACAAACCTACGAGCAGTACTTC. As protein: CASSEGLPQTYEQYF.

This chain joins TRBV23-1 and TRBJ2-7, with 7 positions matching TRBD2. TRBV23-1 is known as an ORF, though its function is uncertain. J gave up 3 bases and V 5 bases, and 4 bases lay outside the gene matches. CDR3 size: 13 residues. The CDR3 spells CASSTRDYYEQYF. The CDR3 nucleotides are TGCGCCAGCAGTACCCGGGACTACTACGAGCAGTACTTC.

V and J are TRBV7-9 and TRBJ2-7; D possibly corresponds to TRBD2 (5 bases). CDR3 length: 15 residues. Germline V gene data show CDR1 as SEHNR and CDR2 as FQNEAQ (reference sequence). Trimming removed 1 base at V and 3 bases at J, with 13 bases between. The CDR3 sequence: CASSLVPDWNYEQYF. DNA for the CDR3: TGTGCCAGCAGCTTAGTCCCGGACTGGAACTACGAGCAGTACTTC.

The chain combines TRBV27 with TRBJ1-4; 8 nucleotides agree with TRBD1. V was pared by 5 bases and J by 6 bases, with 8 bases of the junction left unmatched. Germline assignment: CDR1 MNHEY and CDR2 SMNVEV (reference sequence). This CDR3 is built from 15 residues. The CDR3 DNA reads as TGTGCCAGCAGTCGATCGACAGGGGTGGATGAAAAACTGTTTTTT. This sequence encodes CASSRSTGVDEKLFF.

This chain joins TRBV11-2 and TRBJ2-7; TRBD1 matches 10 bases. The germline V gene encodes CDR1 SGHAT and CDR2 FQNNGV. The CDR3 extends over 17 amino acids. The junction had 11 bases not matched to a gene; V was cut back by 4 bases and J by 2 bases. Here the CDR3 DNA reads TGTGCCAGCAGCTCCAACGCCGGGACAGGGGTTCCCTACGAGCAGTACTTC. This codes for CASSSNAGTGVPYEQYF.

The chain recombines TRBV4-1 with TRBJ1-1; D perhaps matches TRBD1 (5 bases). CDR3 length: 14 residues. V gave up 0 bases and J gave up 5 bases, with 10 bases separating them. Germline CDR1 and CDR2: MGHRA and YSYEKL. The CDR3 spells CASSQEIGVTEAFF. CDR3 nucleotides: TGCGCCAGCAGCCAAGAGATAGGGGTGACTGAAGCTTTCTTT.

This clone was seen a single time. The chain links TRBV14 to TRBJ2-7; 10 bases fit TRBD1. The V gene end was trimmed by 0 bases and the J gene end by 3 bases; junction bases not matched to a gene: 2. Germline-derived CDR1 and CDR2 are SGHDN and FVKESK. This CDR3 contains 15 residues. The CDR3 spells CASSQEGTGDYEQYF. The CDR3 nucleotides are TGTGCCAGCAGCCAAGAAGGGACAGGGGACTACGAGCAGTACTTC. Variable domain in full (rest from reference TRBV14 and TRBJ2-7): EAGVTQFPSHSVIEKGQTVTLRCDPISGHDNLYWYRRVMGKEIKFLLHFVKESKQDESGMPNNRFLAERTGGTYSTLKVQPAELEDSGVYFCASSQEGTGDYEQYFGPGTRLTVT.

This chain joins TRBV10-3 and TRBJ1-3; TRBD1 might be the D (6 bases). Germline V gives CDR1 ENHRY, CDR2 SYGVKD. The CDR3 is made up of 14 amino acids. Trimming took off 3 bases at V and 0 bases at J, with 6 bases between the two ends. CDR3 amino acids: CAISEGGSGNTIYF. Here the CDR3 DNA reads TGTGCCATCAGTGAAGGGGGCTCTGGAAACACCATATATTTT.

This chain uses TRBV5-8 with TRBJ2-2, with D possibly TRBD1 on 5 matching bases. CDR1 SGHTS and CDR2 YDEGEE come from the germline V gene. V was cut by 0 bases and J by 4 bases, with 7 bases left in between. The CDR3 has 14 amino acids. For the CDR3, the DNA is TGTGCCAGCAGCTTGGGACAGTTCACCGGGGAGCTGTTTTTT. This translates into CASSLGQFTGELFF.

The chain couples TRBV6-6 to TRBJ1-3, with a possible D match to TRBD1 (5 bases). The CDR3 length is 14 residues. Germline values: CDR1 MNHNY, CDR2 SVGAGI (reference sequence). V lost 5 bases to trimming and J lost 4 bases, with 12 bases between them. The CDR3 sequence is CASSDGGTGNTIYF. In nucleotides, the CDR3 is TGTGCCAGCAGTGACGGGGGTACCGGAAACACCATATATTTT.

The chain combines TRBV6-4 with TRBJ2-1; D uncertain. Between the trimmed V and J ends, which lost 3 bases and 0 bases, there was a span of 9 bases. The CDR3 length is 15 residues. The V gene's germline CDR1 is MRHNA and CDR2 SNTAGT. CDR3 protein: CASSEIAGSYNEQFF. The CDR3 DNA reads TGTGCCAGCAGTGAAATAGCCGGCTCCTACAATGAGCAGTTCTTC.

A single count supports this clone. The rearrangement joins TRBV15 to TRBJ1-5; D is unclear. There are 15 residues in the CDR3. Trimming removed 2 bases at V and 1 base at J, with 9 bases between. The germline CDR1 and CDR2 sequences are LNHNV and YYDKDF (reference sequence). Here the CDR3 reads CATSRLSASNQPQHF. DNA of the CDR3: TGTGCCACCAGCAGACTAAGCGCAAGCAATCAGCCCCAGCATTTT. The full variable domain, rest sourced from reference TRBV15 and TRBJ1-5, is DAMVIQNPRYQVTQFGKPVTLSCSQTLNHNVMYWYQQKSSQAPKLLFHYYDKDFNNEADTPDNFQSRRPNTSFCFLDIRSPGLGDTAMYLCATSRLSASNQPQHFGDGTRLSIL.

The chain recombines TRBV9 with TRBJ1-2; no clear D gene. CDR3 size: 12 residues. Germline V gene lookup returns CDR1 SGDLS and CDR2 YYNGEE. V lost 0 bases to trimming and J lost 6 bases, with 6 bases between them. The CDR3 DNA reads TGTGCCAGCAGCGTAGCGGGGAATGGCTACACCTTC. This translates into CASSVAGNGYTF.

CDR3: CASSSSATRLAAYQETQYF. Written as DNA, the CDR3 is TGTGCCAGCAGCTCCTCGGCGACTAGACTAGCGGCGTACCAAGAGACCCAGTACTTC. V is TRBV7-2 and J is TRBJ2-5; 9 nucleotides match TRBD2. This CDR3 is built from 19 residues. The V and J ends lost 4 bases and 0 bases, in that order; junction bases with no gene match: 15. CDR1 is SGHTA, CDR2 FQGNSA, per germline.

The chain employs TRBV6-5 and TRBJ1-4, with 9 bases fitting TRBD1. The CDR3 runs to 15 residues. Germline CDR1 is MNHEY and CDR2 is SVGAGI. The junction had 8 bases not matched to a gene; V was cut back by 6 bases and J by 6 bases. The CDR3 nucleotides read TGTGCCAGCAGCGATCCGGGACAGGGCCATGAAAAACTGTTTTTT. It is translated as CASSDPGQGHEKLFF.

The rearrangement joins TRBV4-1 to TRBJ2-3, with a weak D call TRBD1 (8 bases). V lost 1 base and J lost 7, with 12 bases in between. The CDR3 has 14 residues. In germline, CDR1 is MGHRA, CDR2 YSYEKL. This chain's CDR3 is CASSQGTGTNTQYF. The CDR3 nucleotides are TGCGCCAGCAGCCAAGGGACAGGGACTAATACGCAGTATTTT.

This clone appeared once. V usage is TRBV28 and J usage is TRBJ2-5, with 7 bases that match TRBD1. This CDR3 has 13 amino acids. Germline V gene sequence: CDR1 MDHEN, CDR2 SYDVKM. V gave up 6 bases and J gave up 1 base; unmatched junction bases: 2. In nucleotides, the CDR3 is TGTGCCAGCAGCGGGACAGCCCAAGAGACCCAGTACTTC. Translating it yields CASSGTAQETQYF.

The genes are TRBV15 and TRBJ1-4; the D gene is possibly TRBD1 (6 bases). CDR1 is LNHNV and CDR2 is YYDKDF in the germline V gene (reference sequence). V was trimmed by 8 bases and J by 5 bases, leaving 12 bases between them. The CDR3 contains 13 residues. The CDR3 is CATQDRRNEKLFF. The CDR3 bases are TGTGCCACCCAAGACAGGCGCAATGAAAAACTGTTTTTT.

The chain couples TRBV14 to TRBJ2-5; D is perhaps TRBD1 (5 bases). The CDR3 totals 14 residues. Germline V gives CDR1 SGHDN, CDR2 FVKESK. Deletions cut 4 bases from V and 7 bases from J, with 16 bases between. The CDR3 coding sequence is TGTGCCAGCAGCCTTCTTAGGGGAATTGGGACCCAGTACTTC. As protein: CASSLLRGIGTQYF.

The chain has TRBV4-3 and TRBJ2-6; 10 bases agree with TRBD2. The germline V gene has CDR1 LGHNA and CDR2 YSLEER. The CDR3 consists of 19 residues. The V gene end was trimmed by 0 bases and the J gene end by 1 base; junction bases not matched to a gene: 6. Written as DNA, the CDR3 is TGCGCCAGCAGCCAAGATGGAGCGGGGGGGCCTTCTGGGGCCAACGTCCTGACTTTC. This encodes CASSQDGAGGPSGANVLTF.

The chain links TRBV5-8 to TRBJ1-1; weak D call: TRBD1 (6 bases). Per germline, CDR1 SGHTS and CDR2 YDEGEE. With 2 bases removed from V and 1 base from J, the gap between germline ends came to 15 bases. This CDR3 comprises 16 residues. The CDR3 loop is CASSFQPGHANTEAFF. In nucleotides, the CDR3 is TGTGCCAGCAGCTTCCAACCGGGACACGCGAACACTGAAGCTTTCTTT. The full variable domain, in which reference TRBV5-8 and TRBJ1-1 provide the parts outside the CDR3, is EAGVTQSPTHLIKTRGQQATLRCSPISGHTSVYWYQQALGLGLQFLLWYDEGEERNRGNFPPRFSGRQFPNYSSELNVNALELEDSALYLCASSFQPGHANTEAFFGQGTRLTVV.

CDR3 sequence: CASSPGQDSSYEQYF. The CDR3 bases are TGCGCCAGCAGCCCGGGTCAGGACAGCTCCTACGAGCAGTACTTC. The chain is built from TRBV5-1 and TRBJ2-7, with D perhaps matching TRBD1 (6 bases). CDR1 and CDR2 (germline): SGHRS, YFSETQ. The CDR3 runs 15 residues. The V and J ends lost 4 bases and 0 bases respectively, with 14 bases between them.